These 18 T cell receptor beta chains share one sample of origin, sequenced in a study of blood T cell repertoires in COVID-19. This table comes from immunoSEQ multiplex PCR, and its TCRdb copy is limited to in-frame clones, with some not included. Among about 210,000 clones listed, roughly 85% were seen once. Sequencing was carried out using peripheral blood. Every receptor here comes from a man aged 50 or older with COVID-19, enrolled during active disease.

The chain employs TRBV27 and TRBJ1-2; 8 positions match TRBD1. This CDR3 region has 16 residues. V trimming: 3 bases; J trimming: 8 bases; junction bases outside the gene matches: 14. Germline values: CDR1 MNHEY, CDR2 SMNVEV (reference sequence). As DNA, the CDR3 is TGTGCCAGCAGTTTTATCGGACAGGGCGTCCAAGGGGGCTACACCTTC. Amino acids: CASSFIGQGVQGGYTF.

Written as DNA, the CDR3 is TGTGCCAGCAGTCGGGGGGGCAACACCATATATTTT. It is translated as CASSRGGNTIYF. The V and J genes are TRBV2 and TRBJ1-3, with D perhaps TRBD1 (6 bases). Trimming took 5 bases from V and 7 from J, leaving 9 bases between them. This CDR3 contains 12 residues. CDR1 and CDR2 (germline): SNHLY, FYNNEI. The variable domain in full, completed from reference TRBV2 and TRBJ1-3, reads EPEVTQTPSHQVTQMGQEVILRCVPISNHLYFYWYRQILGQKVEFLVSFYNNEISEKSEIFDDQFSVERPDGSNFTLKIRSTKLEDSAMYFCASSRGGNTIYFGEGSWLTVV.

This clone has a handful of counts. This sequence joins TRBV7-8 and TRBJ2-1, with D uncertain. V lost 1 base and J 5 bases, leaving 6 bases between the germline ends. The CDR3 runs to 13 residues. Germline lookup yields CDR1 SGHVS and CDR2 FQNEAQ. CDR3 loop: CASSLGLDNEQFF. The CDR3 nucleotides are TGTGCCAGCAGCTTAGGACTCGACAATGAGCAGTTCTTC.

Here the CDR3 reads CASSEVGDNSGNTIYF. In DNA form, the CDR3 reads TGTGCCAGCAGTGAAGTGGGGGACAACTCTGGAAACACCATATATTTT. The chain couples TRBV25-1 to TRBJ1-3; weak D call: TRBD1 (6 bases). The CDR3 totals 16 residues. The germline V gene has CDR1 MGHDK and CDR2 SYGVNS. The ends were cut back, 2 bases at V and 0 bases at J, with 11 bases in the middle.

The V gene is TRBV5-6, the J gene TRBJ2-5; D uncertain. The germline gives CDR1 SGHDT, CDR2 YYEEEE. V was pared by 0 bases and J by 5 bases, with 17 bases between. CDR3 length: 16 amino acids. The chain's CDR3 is CASSLAQVGRRETQYF. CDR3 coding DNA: TGTGCCAGCAGCTTGGCTCAGGTCGGCAGAAGGGAGACCCAGTACTTC.

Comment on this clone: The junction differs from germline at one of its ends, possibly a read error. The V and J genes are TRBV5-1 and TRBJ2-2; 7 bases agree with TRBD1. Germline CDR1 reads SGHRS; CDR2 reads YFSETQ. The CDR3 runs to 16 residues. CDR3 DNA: TGCGCCAGCAGCTTAATAGACAGGGCGAAAACCGGGGAGCTGTTTTTT. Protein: CASSLIDRAKTGELFF.

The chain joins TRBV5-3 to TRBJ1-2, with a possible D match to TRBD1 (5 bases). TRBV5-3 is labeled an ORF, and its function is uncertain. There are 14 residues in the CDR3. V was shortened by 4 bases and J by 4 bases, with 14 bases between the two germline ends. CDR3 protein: CARSLVRGFYGYTF. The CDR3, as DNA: TGTGCCAGAAGCCTCGTAAGGGGCTTCTATGGCTACACCTTC.

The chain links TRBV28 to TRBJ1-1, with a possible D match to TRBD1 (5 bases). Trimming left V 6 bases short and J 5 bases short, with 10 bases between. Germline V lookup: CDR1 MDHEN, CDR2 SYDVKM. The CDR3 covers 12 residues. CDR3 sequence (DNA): TGTGCCAGCAGGTCTACAGGAACTGAAGCTTTCTTT. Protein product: CASRSTGTEAFF.

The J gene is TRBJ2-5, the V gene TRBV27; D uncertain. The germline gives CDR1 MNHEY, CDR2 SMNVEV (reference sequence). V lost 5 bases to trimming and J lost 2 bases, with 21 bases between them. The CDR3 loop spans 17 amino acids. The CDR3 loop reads CASSLLWNGEVQETQYF. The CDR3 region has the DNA TGTGCCAGCAGTCTTTTGTGGAACGGAGAGGTACAAGAGACCCAGTACTTC.

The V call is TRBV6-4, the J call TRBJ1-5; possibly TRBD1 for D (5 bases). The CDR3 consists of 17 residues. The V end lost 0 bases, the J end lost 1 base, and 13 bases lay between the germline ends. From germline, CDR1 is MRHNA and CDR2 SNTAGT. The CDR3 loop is CASSDSTGSRSNQPQHF. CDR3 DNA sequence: TGTGCCAGCAGTGACTCAACAGGTTCGAGGAGCAATCAGCCCCAGCATTTT.

CDR3 loop: CASSQDRGTGQETQYF. The CDR3 bases are TGTGCCAGCAGCCAGGACAGGGGGACAGGCCAAGAGACCCAGTACTTC. The chain links TRBV5-4 to TRBJ2-5; 10 positions match TRBD1. V lost 4 bases, J lost 1 base, and 7 bases stayed unmatched. The CDR3 spans 16 residues. The germline V gene has CDR1 SGHNT and CDR2 YYREEE (reference sequence).

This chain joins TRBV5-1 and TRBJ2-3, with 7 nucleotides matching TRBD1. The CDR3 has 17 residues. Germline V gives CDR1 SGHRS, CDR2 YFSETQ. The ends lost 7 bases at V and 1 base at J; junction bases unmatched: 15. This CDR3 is CASSLYVGGAGTDTQYF. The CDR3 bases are TGCGCCAGCTCTCTCTACGTAGGGGGCGCCGGCACAGATACGCAGTATTTT.

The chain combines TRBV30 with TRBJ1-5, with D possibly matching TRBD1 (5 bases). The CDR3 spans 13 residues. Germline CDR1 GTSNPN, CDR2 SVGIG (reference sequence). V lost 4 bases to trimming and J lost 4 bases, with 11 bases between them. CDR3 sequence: CAWNTQGNQPQHF. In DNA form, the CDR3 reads TGTGCCTGGAATACGCAGGGTAATCAGCCCCAGCATTTT. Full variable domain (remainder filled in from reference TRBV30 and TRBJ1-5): SQTIHQWPATLVQPVGSPLSLECTVEGTSNPNLYWYRQAAGRGLQLLFYSVGIGQISSEVPQNLSASRPQDRQFILSSKKLLLSDSGFYLCAWNTQGNQPQHFGDGTRLSIL.

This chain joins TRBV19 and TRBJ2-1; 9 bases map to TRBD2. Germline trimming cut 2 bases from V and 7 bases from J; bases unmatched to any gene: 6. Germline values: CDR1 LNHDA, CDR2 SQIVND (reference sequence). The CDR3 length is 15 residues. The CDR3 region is CASSILAGSGNEQFF. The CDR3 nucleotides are TGTGCCAGTAGTATACTAGCGGGGAGTGGGAATGAGCAGTTCTTC.

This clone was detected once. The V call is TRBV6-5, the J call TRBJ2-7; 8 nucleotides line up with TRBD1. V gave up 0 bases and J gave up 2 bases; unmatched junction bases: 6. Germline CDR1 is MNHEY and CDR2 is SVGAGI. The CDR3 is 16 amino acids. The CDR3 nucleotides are TGTGCCAGCAGTTACTCAGCAGGGGGCGCCCCCTACGAGCAGTACTTC. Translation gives CASSYSAGGAPYEQYF.

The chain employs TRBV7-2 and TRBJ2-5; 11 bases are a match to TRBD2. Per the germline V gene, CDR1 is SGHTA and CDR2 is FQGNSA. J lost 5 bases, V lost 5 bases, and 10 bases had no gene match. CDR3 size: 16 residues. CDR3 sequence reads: CASSTFHSGGAETQYF. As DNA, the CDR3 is TGTGCCAGCAGCACGTTTCATAGCGGGGGGGCGGAGACCCAGTACTTC.

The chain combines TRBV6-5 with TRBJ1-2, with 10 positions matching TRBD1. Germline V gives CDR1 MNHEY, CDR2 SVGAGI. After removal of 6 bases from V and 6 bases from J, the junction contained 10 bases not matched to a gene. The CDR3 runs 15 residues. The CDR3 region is CASRSLRQGAHGYTF. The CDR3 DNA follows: TGTGCCAGCAGATCCCTCCGACAGGGGGCACATGGCTACACCTTC.

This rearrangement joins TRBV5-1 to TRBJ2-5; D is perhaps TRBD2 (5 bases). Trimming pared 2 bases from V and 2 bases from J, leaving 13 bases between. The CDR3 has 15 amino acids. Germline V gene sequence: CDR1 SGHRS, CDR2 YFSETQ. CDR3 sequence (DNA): TGCGCCAGCAGCTTCGGGATCCAAAAACAAGAGACCCAGTACTTC. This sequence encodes CASSFGIQKQETQYF.